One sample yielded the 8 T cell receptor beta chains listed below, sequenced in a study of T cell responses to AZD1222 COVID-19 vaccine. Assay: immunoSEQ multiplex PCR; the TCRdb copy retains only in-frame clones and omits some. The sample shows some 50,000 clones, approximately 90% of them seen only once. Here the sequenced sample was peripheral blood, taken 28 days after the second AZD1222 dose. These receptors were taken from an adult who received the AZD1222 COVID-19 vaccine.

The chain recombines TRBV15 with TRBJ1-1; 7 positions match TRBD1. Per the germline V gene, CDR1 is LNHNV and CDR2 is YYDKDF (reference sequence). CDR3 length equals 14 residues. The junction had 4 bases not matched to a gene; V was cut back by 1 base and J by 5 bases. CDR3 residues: CATSRGQGLTEAFF. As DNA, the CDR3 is TGTGCCACCAGCAGAGGACAGGGCCTTACTGAAGCTTTCTTT.

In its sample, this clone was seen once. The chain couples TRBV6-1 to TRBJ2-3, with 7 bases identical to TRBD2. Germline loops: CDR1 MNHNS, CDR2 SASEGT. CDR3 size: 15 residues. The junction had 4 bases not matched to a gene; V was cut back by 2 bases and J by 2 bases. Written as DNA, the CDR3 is TGTGCCAGCAGTGAACCCGGGAGGATCACAGATACGCAGTATTTT. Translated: CASSEPGRITDTQYF.

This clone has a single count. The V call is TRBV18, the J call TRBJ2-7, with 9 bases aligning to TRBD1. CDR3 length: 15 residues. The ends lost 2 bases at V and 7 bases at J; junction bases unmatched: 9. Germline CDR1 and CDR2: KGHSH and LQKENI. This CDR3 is CASSPSGTGSGEQYF. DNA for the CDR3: TGTGCCAGCTCACCATCCGGGACAGGGTCTGGAGAGCAGTACTTC.

As DNA, the CDR3 is TGTGCCAGCAGTTTGTACCCCCGCGGGACAGTGAATATAAACTATGGCTACACCTTC. Amino acid sequence: CASSLYPRGTVNINYGYTF. The gene calls are TRBV7-6 and TRBJ1-2; TRBD1 matches 7 bases. This CDR3 has 19 amino acids. CDR1 is SGHVS, CDR2 FNYEAQ, per germline. Trimming at V came to 6 bases and at J to 2 bases, leaving 21 bases not matched to a gene.

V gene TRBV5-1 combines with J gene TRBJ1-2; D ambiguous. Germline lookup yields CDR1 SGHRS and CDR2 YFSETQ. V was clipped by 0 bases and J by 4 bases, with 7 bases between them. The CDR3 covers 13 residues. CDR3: CASSLAPVYGYTF. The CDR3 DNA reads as TGCGCCAGCAGCTTGGCGCCGGTCTATGGCTACACCTTC.

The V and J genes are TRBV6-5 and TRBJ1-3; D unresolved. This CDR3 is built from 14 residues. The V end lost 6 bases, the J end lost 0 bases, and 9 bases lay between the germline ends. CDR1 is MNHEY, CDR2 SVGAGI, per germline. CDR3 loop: CASRTSSSGNTIYF. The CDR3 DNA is TGTGCCAGCAGGACCTCAAGCTCTGGAAACACCATATATTTT.

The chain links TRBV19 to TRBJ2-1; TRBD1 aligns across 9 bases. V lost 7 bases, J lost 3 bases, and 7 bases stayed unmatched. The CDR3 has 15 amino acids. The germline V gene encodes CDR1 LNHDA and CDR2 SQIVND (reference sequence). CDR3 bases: TGTGCCAGTAAACGGACAGGGGCCTTCTACAATGAGCAGTTCTTC. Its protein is CASKRTGAFYNEQFF.

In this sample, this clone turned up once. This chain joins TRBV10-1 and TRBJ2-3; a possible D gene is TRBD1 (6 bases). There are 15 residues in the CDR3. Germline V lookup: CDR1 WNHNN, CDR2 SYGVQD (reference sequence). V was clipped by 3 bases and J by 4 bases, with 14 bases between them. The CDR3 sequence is CASSDSETGADTQYF. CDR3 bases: TGCGCCAGCAGTGACTCCGAGACAGGAGCAGATACGCAGTATTTT.